Below are 10 T cell receptor beta chains sequenced from a single sample in a study of CXCR3-negative and CXCR3-positive naive CD8 T cells. UMI-labeled 5' RACE TRB cDNA libraries were prepared from the cells. Reprocessing the 5' RACE reads, TCRdb reports a single entry for every CDR3 protein and omits DNA. The sample totals roughly 90,000 distinct CDR3 sequences. The sequencing input was naive CXCR3- CD8+ T cells from blood. Subset: CD45RO-CCR7+CD27+CD95- naive CD8+ T cells lacking CXCR3 (TNR3-). All receptors derive from a human donor in good health. Some clones in this sample may be carry-over from other donors' samples.

The chain is built from TRBV6-2 or TRBV6-3 and TRBJ2-7; TCRdb returns TRBD2, unconfirmable since there is no DNA. Germline V lookup: CDR1 MNHEY, CDR2 SVGEGT. This CDR3 has 16 amino acids. The CDR3 loop reads CASSPRREGYSYEQYF.

The chain joins TRBV29-1 to TRBJ1-1. CDR3 length: 12 residues. Germline V gives CDR1 SQVTM, CDR2 ANQGSEA. The CDR3 here is CSVVVTFTEAFF.

The chain carries TRBV5-1 and TRBJ2-7; TCRdb reports TRBD1, a call that lacks DNA to check it against. Germline V gene sequence: CDR1 SGHRS, CDR2 YFSETQ. This CDR3 is 14 amino acids long. This CDR3 is CASSSPGQGNEQYF.

The V gene is TRBV12-3 or TRBV12-4, the J gene TRBJ1-1; TCRdb returns TRBD1, unconfirmable since there is no DNA. The CDR3 spans 14 residues. The CDR3 spells CASSSLDRPTGAFF.

The V and J genes are TRBV7-9 and TRBJ1-4; there is no DNA to check the TCRdb D call of TRBD1. The germline V gene encodes CDR1 SEHNR and CDR2 FQNEAQ (reference sequence). The CDR3 loop spans 16 amino acids. The CDR3 sequence: CASSLGTGGVDEKLFF.

The chain joins TRBV7-2 to TRBJ2-5; TCRdb outputs TRBD1, but without DNA this stays unchecked. The CDR3 has 14 residues. The V gene's germline CDR1 is SGHTA and CDR2 FQGNSA. Here the CDR3 reads CASSLDGGQETQYF.

The V gene is TRBV6-5, the J gene TRBJ2-1; TCRdb's D gene call, TRBD1, goes unchecked for lack of DNA. The CDR3 length is 16 residues. The germline V gene encodes CDR1 MNHEY and CDR2 SVGAGI. CDR3 sequence reads: CASRMGLAGSYNEQFF.

The rearrangement joins TRBV29-1 to TRBJ1-2; TCRdb names TRBD1, which stays unverified in the absence of DNA. Germline values: CDR1 SQVTM, CDR2 ANQGSEA. The CDR3 is made up of 13 amino acids. The CDR3 sequence is CSVEAGEIEGYTF.

The chain links TRBV7-6 to TRBJ2-3; with no DNA, the TCRdb D assignment of TRBD1 cannot be verified. The CDR3 runs to 15 residues. Germline CDR1 and CDR2: SGHVS and FNYEAQ. The CDR3 here is CASSLPTGSTDTQYF.

The chain employs TRBV29-1 and TRBJ1-2; TCRdb gives TRBD1 as the D gene, but with no DNA this cannot be confirmed. Germline V gene sequence: CDR1 SQVTM, CDR2 ANQGSEA. The CDR3 extends over 13 amino acids. The CDR3 is CSVAGAGGEGYTF.